This is a list of T cell receptor beta chains from one sample in a study of CD8 T cells in Susac syndrome. In TCRdb, the immunoSEQ multiplex PCR reads were re-called with MiXCR into one record per CDR3 protein. The table has roughly 120,000 distinct CDR3 sequences, about 93% seen once. Specimen: CD4+ T cells from PBMCs. These receptors came from a human donor in good health. CDR3s include the opening cysteine and the closing phenylalanine or tryptophan.

CDR3aa: CSAIHGARGETQYF
j_gene: TRBJ2-5
v_gene: TRBV20-1

CDR3aa: CATVAGHTEAFF
j_gene: TRBJ1-1
v_gene: TRBV6-5

CDR3aa: CAISESPANTEAFF
j_gene: TRBJ1-1
v_gene: TRBV10-3

CDR3aa: CASRNSGGGGVADTQYF
j_gene: TRBJ2-3
v_gene: TRBV6-2/TRBV6-3

CDR3aa: CASTRADEQYF
j_gene: TRBJ2-7
v_gene: TRBV6-5

CDR3aa: CSARAEPGNSYEQYF
j_gene: TRBJ2-7
v_gene: TRBV20-1

CDR3aa: CASGLVSEDQPQHF
j_gene: TRBJ1-5
v_gene: TRBV12-5

CDR3aa: CASSPGTDPEAFF
j_gene: TRBJ1-1
v_gene: TRBV28

CDR3aa: CASSYGGFYGYTF
j_gene: TRBJ1-2
v_gene: TRBV6-5

CDR3aa: CASSWTPSGQMNTEAFF
j_gene: TRBJ1-1
v_gene: TRBV5-1

CDR3aa: CASSLDMNTEAFF
j_gene: TRBJ1-1
v_gene: TRBV7-9

CDR3aa: CASSLRGTSGHTGELFF
j_gene: TRBJ2-2
v_gene: TRBV7-8

CDR3aa: CASSVGASGKDEQFF
j_gene: TRBJ2-1
v_gene: TRBV9

CDR3aa: CSARGGTSGRDTQYF
j_gene: TRBJ2-3
v_gene: TRBV20-1

CDR3aa: CASSGHQNTEAFF
j_gene: TRBJ1-1
v_gene: TRBV12-3/TRBV12-4

CDR3aa: CAQKEGPSYEQYF
j_gene: TRBJ2-7
v_gene: TRBV30

CDR3aa: CAISHTGESYGYTF
j_gene: TRBJ1-2
v_gene: TRBV10-3

CDR3aa: CATYRGSGSHDTQYF
j_gene: TRBJ2-3
v_gene: TRBV6-1

CDR3aa: CASSTGTGEGETQYF
j_gene: TRBJ2-5
v_gene: TRBV5-1

CDR3aa: CASSRPGARDTIYF
j_gene: TRBJ1-3
v_gene: TRBV5-1

CDR3aa: CASSIGGTGSGELFF
j_gene: TRBJ2-2
v_gene: TRBV19

CDR3aa: CASSSRTSGPSRPETQYF
j_gene: TRBJ2-5
v_gene: TRBV7-2

CDR3aa: CASSPLSKLAGGYEQFF
j_gene: TRBJ2-1
v_gene: TRBV19

CDR3aa: CASSDGGGYTGELFF
j_gene: TRBJ2-2
v_gene: TRBV2

CDR3aa: CASSLGDVYEQYF
j_gene: TRBJ2-7
v_gene: TRBV12-3/TRBV12-4

CDR3aa: CASSWGQTYGYTF
j_gene: TRBJ1-2
v_gene: TRBV6-2/TRBV6-3

CDR3aa: CASSLTGFQPQHF
j_gene: TRBJ1-5
v_gene: TRBV6-2/TRBV6-3

CDR3aa: CASSRASGGQRNQPQHF
j_gene: TRBJ1-5
v_gene: TRBV19

CDR3aa: CASSLGLAGVSYNEQFF
j_gene: TRBJ2-1
v_gene: TRBV7-9

CDR3aa: CASSTGGAYSSTDTQYF
j_gene: TRBJ2-3
v_gene: TRBV12-3/TRBV12-4

CDR3aa: CASSPGTGGSPLHF
j_gene: TRBJ1-6
v_gene: TRBV12-3/TRBV12-4

CDR3aa: CASSPPGHVNYEQYF
j_gene: TRBJ2-7
v_gene: TRBV18

CDR3aa: CASSLGAGTYQETQYF
j_gene: TRBJ2-5
v_gene: TRBV5-1

CDR3aa: CASSLAAVGGRFYNEQFF
j_gene: TRBJ2-1
v_gene: TRBV6-2/TRBV6-3

CDR3aa: CASSLSEGGDTEAFF
j_gene: TRBJ1-1
v_gene: TRBV4-3

CDR3aa: CAAKGSGRHQETQYF
j_gene: TRBJ2-5
v_gene: TRBV30

CDR3aa: CASSAGAEGGPYEQYF
j_gene: TRBJ2-7
v_gene: TRBV12-3/TRBV12-4

CDR3aa: CASSPRTFAEQYF
j_gene: TRBJ2-7
v_gene: TRBV14

CDR3aa: CASSQGAANYGYTF
j_gene: TRBJ1-2
v_gene: TRBV14

CDR3aa: CASSLAVTTGGDYEQYF
j_gene: TRBJ2-7
v_gene: TRBV4-2

CDR3aa: CASSQDLRTYEQYF
j_gene: TRBJ2-7
v_gene: TRBV3-1

CDR3aa: CASSRNRIAKNIQYF
j_gene: TRBJ2-4
v_gene: TRBV7-8

CDR3aa: CASSRDRDSPLHF
j_gene: TRBJ1-6
v_gene: TRBV12-3/TRBV12-4

CDR3aa: CATSRKNHTDTQYF
j_gene: TRBJ2-3
v_gene: TRBV5-1

CDR3aa: CASSPQGQLTDTQYF
j_gene: TRBJ2-3
v_gene: TRBV5-1

CDR3aa: CASRRDGDNEQFF
j_gene: TRBJ2-1
v_gene: TRBV3-1

CDR3aa: CSASDSGNPYEQYF
j_gene: TRBJ2-7
v_gene: TRBV20-1

CDR3aa: CASSYQANTEAFF
j_gene: TRBJ1-1
v_gene: TRBV7-9

CDR3aa: CASSLLAPDTQYF
j_gene: TRBJ2-3
v_gene: TRBV7-3

CDR3aa: CASSQSPTVGANVLTF
j_gene: TRBJ2-6
v_gene: TRBV23-1

CDR3aa: CSAVGLAGPKPGDTQYF
j_gene: TRBJ2-3
v_gene: TRBV20-1

CDR3aa: CASSTSGTNTGELFF
j_gene: TRBJ2-2
v_gene: TRBV12-3/TRBV12-4

CDR3aa: CASSLDAGRRELFF
j_gene: TRBJ2-2
v_gene: TRBV11-3

CDR3aa: CASSHGQNSYNEQFF
j_gene: TRBJ2-1
v_gene: TRBV4-2

CDR3aa: CASSGTSGTQETQYF
j_gene: TRBJ2-5
v_gene: TRBV2

CDR3aa: CASSEGLAGVETQYF
j_gene: TRBJ2-5
v_gene: TRBV7-9

CDR3aa: CASSAGNPRGTEAFF
j_gene: TRBJ1-1
v_gene: TRBV2

CDR3aa: CASSQVPDLNTEAFF
j_gene: TRBJ1-1
v_gene: TRBV4-2

CDR3aa: CASSLRTGDNSPLHF
j_gene: TRBJ1-6
v_gene: TRBV7-9